This T cell receptor (beta chain) was identified during a study of shared clonotypes between healthy human individuals. Study context: Sampling drew on donors who were two women and three men aged 18 to 49.

Measured with immunoSEQ multiplex PCR; TCRdb has only the in-frame clones, and not every one. The sample carries roughly 2.5 million clones, around 90% recorded once. The CDR3 extends over 14 amino acids. The trim removed 6 bases at V and 9 bases at J, leaving 7 bases unmatched. The germline gives CDR1 SNHLY, CDR2 FYNNEI. Sequencing was done on a sample of naive CD4+ T cells sorted from blood. The subset here: CD45RA+ positively selected. V usage is TRBV2 and J usage is TRBJ1-6, with 8 nucleotides matching TRBD1. This TCR came from a man younger than 35 in good health. CDR3 region: CASSRDRTSSPLHF. Written as DNA, the CDR3 is TGTGCCAGCAGCCGGGACAGGACGAGTTCACCCCTCCACTTT.